This T cell receptor (beta chain) was identified in a study of blood T cell repertoires in COVID-19. Study as a whole: The United States, Italy and Spain supplied acute and convalescent COVID-19 samples. Sources were T cells, B-cell-depleted T cells, or PBMCs; the material itself was cDNA or gDNA.

In the source study's methods: Estimates of nucleated cell counts were drawn from the amplification of reference gene primers. Measured with immunoSEQ multiplex PCR; TCRdb has only the in-frame clones, and not every one. From that table come the V and J calls and clone size; the DNA was used to work out D and trimming. Here the sample spans some 360,000 clones, around 90% being singletons. CDR1 and CDR2 (germline): SGHDT, YYEEEE. Between the trimmed V and J ends, which lost 4 bases and 2 bases, there was a span of 12 bases. The CDR3 is 14 amino acids. This sequence joins TRBV5-6 and TRBJ2-5; D unclear. The source material was peripheral blood. This receptor was identified in an older woman with COVID-19, enrolled during active disease. CDR3 DNA sequence: TGTGCCAGCAGCCGCGCCGGGTTACAAGAGACCCAGTACTTC. Amino acid sequence: CASSRAGLQETQYF.